This T cell receptor (beta chain) was identified during a study of T-cell memory formation after mild COVID-19. Looking at the study overall: TCR clusters largely stayed donor specific. Study observations and caveats: CD4+ contracting clones lay mainly in CM and EM, CD8+ ones in EMRA. Contracting clones, day 15 to 85, had balanced CD4/CD8, and later expanders favored CD4+. Prior to infection, memory already included some responding clones, suggesting cross-reactive memory joined.

TCRdb ran MiXCR on the 5' RACE reads and lists one entry per CDR3 protein. The profile covers hundreds of thousands of distinct CDR3 sequences, with more than 15% appearing a single time and 9.5% to 15% taken by the ten largest. This clonotype was detected many times. Its antigen is as yet unknown. The CDR3 contains 12 residues. Trimming removed 7 bases from V and 7 bases from J, with 14 bases in between. CDR1 is SQVTM, CDR2 ANQGSEA, per germline. The chain employs TRBV29-1 and TRBJ2-1, with D hard to call. The sequencing input was PBMCs or a T cell subset sorted from them (not recorded which). The source is an adult woman who had mild COVID-19 (a few samples of this study predate the infection). Cell type and time point are not known. In nucleotides, the CDR3 is TGCAGCGCCGACAAAACGCGGAATGAGCAGTTCTTC. It specifies CSADKTRNEQFF.